The clone carrying this T cell receptor (beta chain) has only a few counts. The record originates from a study of blood T cells in healthy people across ages. Whole-study context: Template switching captured about one barcoded beta molecule per two T cells.

With a J-beta primer mix and a sample-barcoded 5' primer, a second PCR ran roughly 6 to 11 cycles. One entry per CDR3 protein, called by TCRdb with MiXCR from the 5' RACE reads. The table includes around 870,000 distinct CDR3 sequences, 29% detected once. V lost 6 bases and J 1 base, leaving 12 bases between the germline ends. Germline V gene sequence: CDR1 DFQATT, CDR2 SNEGSKA (reference sequence). This CDR3 comprises 13 residues. V gene TRBV20-1 combines with J gene TRBJ1-1, with D unresolved. Sequencing input: blood. The TCR comes from a woman aged 80 or over in good health. The DNA for the CDR3 is TGCAGTGCCCCTTTCACGAGGAACACTGAAGCTTTCTTT. Encoded protein: CSAPFTRNTEAFF.